The 17 T cell receptor beta chains reported below all come from one sample, sequenced in a study of ipilimumab plus nivolumab after autologous stem cell transplantation. Method: immunoSEQ multiplex PCR; TCRdb's copy keeps in-frame clones and lacks some. This table has tens of thousands of clones, more than 80% appearing once. The sample in question was PBMCs, obtained in a trial of ipilimumab plus nivolumab as post-transplant consolidation. Receptors originate from a male donor with diffuse large B-cell lymphoma.

The DNA for the CDR3 is TGTGCCACCAGCAGAGATTGGAGGGGCAATCAGCCCCAGCATTTT. Amino acid sequence: CATSRDWRGNQPQHF. The gene calls are TRBV15 and TRBJ1-5; D gene ambiguous. Trimming removed 0 bases at V and 2 bases at J, with 8 bases between. There are 15 residues in the CDR3. Germline CDR1 and CDR2: LNHNV and YYDKDF (reference sequence).

The CDR3 sequence: CASTQLGQGAQETQYF. The CDR3 nucleotides read TGCGCCAGCACCCAACTGGGACAGGGGGCCCAAGAGACCCAGTACTTC. This rearrangement joins TRBV10-2 to TRBJ2-5; 12 bases match TRBD1. The CDR3 extends over 16 amino acids. Germline V gene sequence: CDR1 WSHSY, CDR2 SAAADI. The trim removed 7 bases at V and 1 base at J, leaving 7 bases unmatched.

This chain joins TRBV6-1 and TRBJ2-7; no clear D. V dropped 1 base and J dropped 2 bases, with 9 bases sitting between them. This CDR3 is 14 amino acids long. Germline values: CDR1 MNHNS, CDR2 SASEGT. CDR3 sequence (DNA): TGTGCCAGCAGTGAAGAGGACGGAACCTACGAGCAGTACTTC. It yields the protein CASSEEDGTYEQYF.

The CDR3 here is CASSLDGDYGYTF. CDR3 nucleotides: TGTGCCAGTAGTCTTGACGGTGACTATGGCTACACCTTC. The rearrangement links TRBV19 to TRBJ1-2; no reliable D call. V shed 5 bases and J shed 3 bases, with 10 bases lying between them. The CDR3 is made up of 13 amino acids. The germline gives CDR1 LNHDA, CDR2 SQIVND (reference sequence).

This clone was recorded a few times. In nucleotides, the CDR3 is TGTGCCAGCAGCATCCAGGGAGGGAGCAATTCACCCCTCCACTTT. It codes for CASSIQGGSNSPLHF. The rearrangement links TRBV7-2 to TRBJ1-6; weak D call: TRBD1 (5 bases). The CDR3 runs to 15 residues. Germline V gives CDR1 SGHTA, CDR2 FQGNSA. V was shortened by 5 bases and J by 7 bases, with 15 bases between the two germline ends.

This chain connects TRBV5-1 to TRBJ1-1; 8 nucleotides agree with TRBD1. CDR3 length: 14 amino acids. Germline CDR1 SGHRS, CDR2 YFSETQ. V lost 6 bases and J lost 4; bases outside the gene matches: 8. Here the CDR3 reads CASKQTGASTEAFF. The CDR3 DNA sequence: TGCGCCAGCAAACAGACAGGGGCGAGCACTGAAGCTTTCTTT.

The rearrangement joins TRBV7-2 to TRBJ2-7; 7 bases align to TRBD2. V was pared by 4 bases and J by 7 bases, with 7 bases of the junction left unmatched. Germline-derived CDR1 and CDR2 are SGHTA and FQGNSA. The CDR3 has 13 amino acids. Here the CDR3 DNA reads TGTGCCAGCAGCTCGGGAGGAGACCGGGAGCAGTACTTC. It specifies CASSSGGDREQYF.

The rearrangement uses TRBV18 and TRBJ1-2; 9 bases align to TRBD1. The CDR3 is made up of 13 amino acids. The J segment lost 6 bases and the V segment lost 3 bases, leaving 2 bases of the junction unmatched. CDR1 is KGHSH and CDR2 is LQKENI in the germline V gene. This chain's CDR3 is CASSPGTGNGYTF. CDR3 DNA: TGTGCCAGCTCACCGGGGACAGGGAATGGCTACACCTTC.

V is TRBV6-1 and J is TRBJ1-6; D not certain. CDR1 MNHNS and CDR2 SASEGT come from the germline V gene. V was pared by 7 bases and J by 6 bases, with 4 bases between. The CDR3 is 11 residues long. In DNA form, the CDR3 reads TGTGCCAGCAACACTAATTCACCCCTCCACTTT. Translating it yields CASNTNSPLHF.

V is TRBV7-2 and J is TRBJ2-7; no reliable D call. CDR3 length equals 14 residues. Trimming removed 0 bases from V and 3 bases from J, with 9 bases in between. Germline CDR1 is SGHTA and CDR2 is FQGNSA. The CDR3 here is CASSLARADYEQYF. The DNA for the CDR3 is TGTGCCAGCAGCTTAGCAAGGGCAGACTACGAGCAGTACTTC.

This clone has only one observation. The rearrangement links TRBV5-1 to TRBJ2-6, with D tentatively TRBD1 (6 bases). Germline V CDR1 and CDR2: SGHRS, YFSETQ. This CDR3 has 20 residues. Trimming stripped 4 bases from V and 0 bases from J, with 23 bases between. The CDR3 coding sequence is TGCGCCAGCAGCCTAACCTGGCAGGGGACCCCCCGCTCTGGGGCCAACGTCCTGACTTTC. Its protein is CASSLTWQGTPRSGANVLTF. Variable domain in full (rest from reference TRBV5-1 and TRBJ2-6): KAGVTQTPRYLIKTRGQQVTLSCSPISGHRSVSWYQQTPGQGLQFLFEYFSETQRNKGNFPGRFSGRQFSNSRSEMNVSTLELGDSALYLCASSLTWQGTPRSGANVLTFGAGSRLTVL.

The chain is built from TRBV12-5 and TRBJ1-5, with D perhaps TRBD1 (5 bases). Trimming stripped 7 bases from V and 6 bases from J, with 19 bases between. The CDR3 consists of 15 residues. Germline values: CDR1 LGHNT, CDR2 FRNRAP. The CDR3 nucleotides are TGTGCTAGTGCTCGACCTGGGGGGGGGAGTCAGCCCCAGCATTTT. Translated, it gives CASARPGGGSQPQHF.

CDR3 amino acids: CASSQALYGYTF. For the CDR3, the DNA is TGTGCCAGCAGCCAAGCCTTATATGGCTACACCTTC. The genes are TRBV14 and TRBJ1-2, with no clear D. Germline V gene sequence: CDR1 SGHDN, CDR2 FVKESK. Trimming stripped 1 base from V and 5 bases from J, with 5 bases between. CDR3 length: 12 amino acids.

In nucleotides, the CDR3 is TGTGCCAGCAGCGTAGCTTCGGGGGGGCAGACTAATGAAAAACTGTTTTTT. Translating it yields CASSVASGGQTNEKLFF. The rearrangement uses TRBV9 and TRBJ1-4; a possible D gene is TRBD1 (6 bases). The CDR3 runs 17 residues. Germline V gene sequence: CDR1 SGDLS, CDR2 YYNGEE. The germline V and J ends were trimmed by 0 bases and 2 bases, with 14 bases remaining between them. Full variable domain (missing parts from reference TRBV9 and TRBJ1-4): DSGVTQTPKHLITATGQRVTLRCSPRSGDLSVYWYQQSLDQGLQFLIQYYNGEERAKGNILERFSAQQFPDLHSELNLSSLELGDSALYFCASSVASGGQTNEKLFFGSGTQLSVL.

This clone was seen just once. V is TRBV4-1 and J is TRBJ2-2; D tentatively fits TRBD1 or TRBD2 (6 bases each). The CDR3 contains 17 residues. Germline values: CDR1 MGHRA, CDR2 YSYEKL. Trimming took off 0 bases at V and 7 bases at J, with 18 bases between the two ends. Here the CDR3 reads CASSQDLGGFPGGELFF. CDR3 nucleotide sequence: TGCGCCAGCAGCCAAGATTTGGGGGGCTTTCCTGGCGGGGAGCTGTTTTTT.

CDR3: CATSRDAGEHNEQFF. Written as DNA, the CDR3 is TGTGCCACCAGCAGAGATGCGGGGGAACACAATGAGCAGTTCTTC. This sequence joins TRBV15 and TRBJ2-1; 7 bases are a match to TRBD2. Germline values: CDR1 LNHNV, CDR2 YYDKDF (reference sequence). After removal of 0 bases from V and 5 bases from J, the junction contained 4 bases not matched to a gene. CDR3 length: 15 amino acids. Filled out from reference TRBV15 and TRBJ2-1, the complete variable domain reads DAMVIQNPRYQVTQFGKPVTLSCSQTLNHNVMYWYQQKSSQAPKLLFHYYDKDFNNEADTPDNFQSRRPNTSFCFLDIRSPGLGDTAMYLCATSRDAGEHNEQFFGPGTRLTVL.

The CDR3 coding sequence is TGCAGCGCCTTCAGGGGACTCGGCACTGAAGCTTTCTTT. Translation gives CSAFRGLGTEAFF. The chain recombines TRBV29-1 with TRBJ1-1; tentative D call: TRBD1 (6 bases). CDR1 and CDR2 (germline): SQVTM, ANQGSEA. The CDR3 contains 13 residues. V dropped 7 bases and J dropped 4 bases, with 16 bases sitting between them.